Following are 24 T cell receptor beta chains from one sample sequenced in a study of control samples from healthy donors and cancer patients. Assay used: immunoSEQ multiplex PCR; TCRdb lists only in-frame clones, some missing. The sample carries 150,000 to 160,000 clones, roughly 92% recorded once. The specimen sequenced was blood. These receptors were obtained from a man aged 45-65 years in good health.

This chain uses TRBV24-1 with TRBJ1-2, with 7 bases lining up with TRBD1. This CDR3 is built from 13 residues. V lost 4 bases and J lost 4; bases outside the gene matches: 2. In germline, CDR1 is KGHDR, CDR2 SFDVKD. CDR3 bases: TGTGCCACCAGTGAAGGGGGCGGCTATGGCTACACCTTC. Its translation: CATSEGGGYGYTF.

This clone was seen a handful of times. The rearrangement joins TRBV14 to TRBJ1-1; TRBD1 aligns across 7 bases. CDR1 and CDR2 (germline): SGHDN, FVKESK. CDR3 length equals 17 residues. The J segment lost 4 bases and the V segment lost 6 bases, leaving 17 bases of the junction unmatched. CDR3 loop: CASRPNERGRFSTEAFF. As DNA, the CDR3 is TGTGCCAGCAGACCGAACGAGAGGGGGCGTTTTAGCACTGAAGCTTTCTTT.

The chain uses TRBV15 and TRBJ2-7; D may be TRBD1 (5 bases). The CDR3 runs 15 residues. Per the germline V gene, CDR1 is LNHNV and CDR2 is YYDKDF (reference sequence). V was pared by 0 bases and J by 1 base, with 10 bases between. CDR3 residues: CATSRDWGQSYEQYF. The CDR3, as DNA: TGTGCCACCAGCAGAGATTGGGGCCAGTCCTACGAGCAGTACTTC. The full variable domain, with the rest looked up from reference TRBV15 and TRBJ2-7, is DAMVIQNPRYQVTQFGKPVTLSCSQTLNHNVMYWYQQKSSQAPKLLFHYYDKDFNNEADTPDNFQSRRPNTSFCFLDIRSPGLGDTAMYLCATSRDWGQSYEQYFGPGTRLTVT.

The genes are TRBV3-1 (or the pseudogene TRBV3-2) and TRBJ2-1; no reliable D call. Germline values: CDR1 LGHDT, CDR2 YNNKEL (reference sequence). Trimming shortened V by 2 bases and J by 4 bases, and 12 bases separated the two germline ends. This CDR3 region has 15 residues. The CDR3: CASSQSFRPYNEQFF. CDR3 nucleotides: TGTGCCAGCAGCCAATCTTTCCGGCCTTACAATGAGCAGTTCTTC.

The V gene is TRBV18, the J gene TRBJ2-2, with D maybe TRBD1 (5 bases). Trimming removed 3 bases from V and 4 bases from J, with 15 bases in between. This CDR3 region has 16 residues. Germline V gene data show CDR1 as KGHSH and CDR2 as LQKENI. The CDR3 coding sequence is TGTGCCAGCTCACCCGTTACAGGCGACGTCACCGGGGAGCTGTTTTTT. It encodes CASSPVTGDVTGELFF.

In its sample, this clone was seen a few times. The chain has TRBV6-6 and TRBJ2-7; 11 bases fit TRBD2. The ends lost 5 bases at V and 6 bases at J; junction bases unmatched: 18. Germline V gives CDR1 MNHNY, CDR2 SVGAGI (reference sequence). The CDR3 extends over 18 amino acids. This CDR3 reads CASSRKPTLAGGPVEQYF. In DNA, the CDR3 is TGTGCCAGCAGTCGAAAACCCACCCTAGCGGGAGGACCAGTCGAGCAGTACTTC.

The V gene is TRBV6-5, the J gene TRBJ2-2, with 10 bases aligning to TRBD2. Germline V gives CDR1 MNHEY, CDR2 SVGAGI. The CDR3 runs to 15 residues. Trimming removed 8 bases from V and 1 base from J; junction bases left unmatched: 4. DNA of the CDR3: TGTGCCAGCCGCCGGACTAGCGGGAACACCGGGGAGCTGTTTTTT. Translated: CASRRTSGNTGELFF.

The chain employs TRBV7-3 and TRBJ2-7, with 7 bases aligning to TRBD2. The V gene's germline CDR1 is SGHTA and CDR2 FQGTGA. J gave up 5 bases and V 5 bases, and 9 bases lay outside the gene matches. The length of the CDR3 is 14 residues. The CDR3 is CASSPGAGNHEQYF. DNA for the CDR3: TGTGCCAGCAGCCCCGGAGCGGGAAACCACGAGCAGTACTTC.

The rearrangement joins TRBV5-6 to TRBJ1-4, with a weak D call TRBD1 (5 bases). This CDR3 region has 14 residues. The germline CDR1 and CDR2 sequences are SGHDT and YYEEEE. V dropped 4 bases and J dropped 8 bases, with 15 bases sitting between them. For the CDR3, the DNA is TGTGCCAGCAGCCCTCCGGGGGTTCGGGAAAAACTGTTTTTT. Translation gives CASSPPGVREKLFF.

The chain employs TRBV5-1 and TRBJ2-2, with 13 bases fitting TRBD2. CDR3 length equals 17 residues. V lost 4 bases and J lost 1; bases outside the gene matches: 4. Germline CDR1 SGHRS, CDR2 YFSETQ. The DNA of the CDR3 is TGCGCCAGCAGCCCGGGACTAGCGGGACAGAACACCGGGGAGCTGTTTTTT. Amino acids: CASSPGLAGQNTGELFF.

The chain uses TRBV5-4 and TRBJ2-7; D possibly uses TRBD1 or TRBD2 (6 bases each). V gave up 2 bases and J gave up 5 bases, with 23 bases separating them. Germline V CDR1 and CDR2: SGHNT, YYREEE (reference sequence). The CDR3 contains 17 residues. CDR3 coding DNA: TGTGCCAGCAGCTTATCCCGGGGGCCATCGCAGAAACACGAGCAGTACTTC. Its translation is CASSLSRGPSQKHEQYF.

The CDR3 nucleotides read TGTGCCAGCAGCCAATCCGGTGGGTCTGGAAACACCATATATTTT. Its translation is CASSQSGGSGNTIYF. This rearrangement joins TRBV3-1 (or the pseudogene TRBV3-2) to TRBJ1-3; no reliable D call. Germline CDR1 is LGHDT and CDR2 is YNNKEL (reference sequence). There are 15 residues in the CDR3. The V gene lost 2 bases and the J gene lost 1 base, with 9 bases spanning the gap.

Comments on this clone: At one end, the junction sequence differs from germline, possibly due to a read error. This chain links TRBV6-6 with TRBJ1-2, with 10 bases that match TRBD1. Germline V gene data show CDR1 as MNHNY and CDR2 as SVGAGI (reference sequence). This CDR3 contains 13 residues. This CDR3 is CAGRGTGDYGYTF. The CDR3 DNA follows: TGTGCCGGCAGAGGGACAGGGGACTATGGCTACACCTTC.

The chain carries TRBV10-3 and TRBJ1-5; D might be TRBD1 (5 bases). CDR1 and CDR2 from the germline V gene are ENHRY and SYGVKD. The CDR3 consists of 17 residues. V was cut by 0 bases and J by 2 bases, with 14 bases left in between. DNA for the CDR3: TGTGCCATCAGTGAGTCGGGGACCCAAGGAGGCAATCAGCCCCAGCATTTT. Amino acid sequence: CAISESGTQGGNQPQHF.

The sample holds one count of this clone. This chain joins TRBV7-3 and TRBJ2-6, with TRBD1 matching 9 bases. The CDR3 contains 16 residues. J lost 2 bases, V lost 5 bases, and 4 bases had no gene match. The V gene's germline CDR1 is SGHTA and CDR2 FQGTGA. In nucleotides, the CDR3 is TGTGCCAGCAGCCTTACAGGGGGCGCTGGGGCCAACGTCCTGACTTTC. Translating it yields CASSLTGGAGANVLTF.

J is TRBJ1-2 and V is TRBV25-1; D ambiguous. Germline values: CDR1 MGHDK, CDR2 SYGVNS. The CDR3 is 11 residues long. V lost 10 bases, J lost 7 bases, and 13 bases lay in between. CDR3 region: CATFLAGGYTF. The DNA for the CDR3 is TGTGCCACCTTCCTCGCGGGTGGCTACACCTTC.

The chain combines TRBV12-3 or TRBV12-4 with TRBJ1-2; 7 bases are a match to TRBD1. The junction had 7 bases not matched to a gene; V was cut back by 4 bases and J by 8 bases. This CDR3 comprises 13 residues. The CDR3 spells CASSSTGKEGYTF. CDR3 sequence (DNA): TGTGCCAGCAGTTCGACAGGGAAAGAGGGCTACACCTTC.

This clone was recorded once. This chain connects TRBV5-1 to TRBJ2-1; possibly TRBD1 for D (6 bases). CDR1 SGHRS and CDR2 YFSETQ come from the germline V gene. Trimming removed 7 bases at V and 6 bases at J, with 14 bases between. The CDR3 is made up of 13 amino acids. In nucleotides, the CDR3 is TGCGCCAGCGGTCCAGGGGAGCCCAATGAGCAGTTCTTC. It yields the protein CASGPGEPNEQFF.

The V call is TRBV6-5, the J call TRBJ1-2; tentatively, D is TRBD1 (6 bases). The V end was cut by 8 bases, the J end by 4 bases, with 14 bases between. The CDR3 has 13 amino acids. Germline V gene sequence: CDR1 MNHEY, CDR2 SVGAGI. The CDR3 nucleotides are TGTGCCAGCGTCCGAGGGGGAGCCTATGGCTACACCTTC. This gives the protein CASVRGGAYGYTF.

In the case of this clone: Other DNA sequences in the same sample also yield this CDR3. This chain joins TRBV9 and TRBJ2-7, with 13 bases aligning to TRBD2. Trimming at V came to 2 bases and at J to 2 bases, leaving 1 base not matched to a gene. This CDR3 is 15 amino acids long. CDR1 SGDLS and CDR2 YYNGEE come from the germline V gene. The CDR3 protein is CASSVGTSGTYEQYF. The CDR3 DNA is TGTGCCAGCAGCGTTGGGACTAGCGGGACCTACGAGCAGTACTTC.

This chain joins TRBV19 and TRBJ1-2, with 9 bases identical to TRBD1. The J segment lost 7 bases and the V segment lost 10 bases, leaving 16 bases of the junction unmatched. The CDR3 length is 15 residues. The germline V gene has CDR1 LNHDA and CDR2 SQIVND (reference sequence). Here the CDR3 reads CATGTGWSVPSGYTF. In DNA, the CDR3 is TGTGCCACCGGGACAGGGTGGTCGGTTCCTAGTGGCTACACCTTC.

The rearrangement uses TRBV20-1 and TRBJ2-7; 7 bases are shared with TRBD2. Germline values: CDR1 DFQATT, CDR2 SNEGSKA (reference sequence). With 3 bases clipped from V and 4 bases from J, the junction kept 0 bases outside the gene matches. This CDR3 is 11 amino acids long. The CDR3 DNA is TGCAGTGCTAGCGGGGGGTACGAGCAGTACTTC. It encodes CSASGGYEQYF.

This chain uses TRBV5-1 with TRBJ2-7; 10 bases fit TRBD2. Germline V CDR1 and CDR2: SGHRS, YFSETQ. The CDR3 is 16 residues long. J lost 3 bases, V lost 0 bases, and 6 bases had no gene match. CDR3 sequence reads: CASSLVASGSIYEQYF. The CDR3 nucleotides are TGCGCCAGCAGCTTGGTGGCTAGCGGGAGTATCTACGAGCAGTACTTC.

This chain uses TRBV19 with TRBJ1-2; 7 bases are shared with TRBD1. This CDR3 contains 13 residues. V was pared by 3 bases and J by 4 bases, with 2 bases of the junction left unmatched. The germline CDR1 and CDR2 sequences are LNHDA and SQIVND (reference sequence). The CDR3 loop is CASSIQGGYGYTF. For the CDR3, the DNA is TGTGCCAGTAGTATCCAGGGGGGCTATGGCTACACCTTC.